Listed here are 8 T cell receptor beta chains from one sample, sequenced in a study of blood T cell repertoires in COVID-19. Libraries were prepared by immunoSEQ multiplex PCR; TCRdb keeps only in-frame clonotypes and omits some of them. The sample lists more than 300,000 clones, roughly 86% seen once, with around 2% in the top ten. The sample taken for sequencing was PBMCs or T cells enriched from blood (not recorded which). These receptors were collected from a man aged 35 to 55 in a cohort exposed to, infected with or recovered from COVID-19 (not recorded which).

The chain links TRBV7-7 to TRBJ2-1, with TRBD2 matching 8 bases. This CDR3 region has 13 residues. Per the germline V gene, CDR1 is SSHAT and CDR2 is FNYEAQ (reference sequence). V lost 0 bases, J lost 10 bases, and 2 bases stayed unmatched. The CDR3 DNA follows: TGTGCCAGCAGCTTAGCGCGGGAGGCCGAGCAGTTCTTC. Protein: CASSLAREAEQFF.

This chain links TRBV12-5 with TRBJ2-1, with 8 bases identical to TRBD2. The CDR3 runs 19 residues. Germline V CDR1 and CDR2: LGHNT, FRNRAP. The ends lost 0 bases at V and 7 bases at J; junction bases unmatched: 17. The CDR3 DNA reads TGTGCTAGTGGTTTGGTAAGGGTAGGAGCGGGAGTCGGAAGGAATGAGCAGTTCTTC. Protein sequence: CASGLVRVGAGVGRNEQFF.

This chain links TRBV5-1 with TRBJ1-3; D is unclear. The CDR3 is 14 residues long. The germline V and J ends were trimmed by 4 bases and 0 bases, with 8 bases remaining between them. Looked up from germline, CDR1 is SGHRS and CDR2 is YFSETQ. In DNA form, the CDR3 reads TGCGCCAGCAGCCGACAAAGCTCTGGAAACACCATATATTTT. It codes for CASSRQSSGNTIYF.

The V and J genes are TRBV30 and TRBJ2-1; 9 bases align to TRBD2. Germline V CDR1 and CDR2: GTSNPN, SVGIG (reference sequence). V lost 2 bases to trimming and J lost 6 bases; unmatched junction nucleotides: 14. The CDR3 runs 17 residues. CDR3 sequence reads: CAWSKGAGGPFGNEQFF. CDR3 coding DNA: TGTGCCTGGAGTAAGGGGGCGGGAGGGCCTTTTGGCAATGAGCAGTTCTTC.

DNA for the CDR3: TGTGCCAGCAGCCCGATAGACAGCTACTATGGCTACACCTTC. It codes for CASSPIDSYYGYTF. The V gene is TRBV6-5, the J gene TRBJ1-2; D is perhaps TRBD1 (5 bases). Germline CDR1 MNHEY, CDR2 SVGAGI. This CDR3 is built from 14 residues. V lost 6 bases and J 3 bases, leaving 14 bases between the germline ends.

This clone showed up just a few times. CDR3 sequence (DNA): TGTGCCAGCAGCCAAGTGGGGACAGGGGTCTACGAGCAGTACTTC. This encodes CASSQVGTGVYEQYF. The rearrangement links TRBV3-1 (or the pseudogene TRBV3-2) to TRBJ2-7; 10 bases agree with TRBD1. CDR3 length: 15 residues. The V segment lost 1 base and the J segment 3 bases; nucleotides outside the gene matches: 3. Germline CDR1 LGHDT, CDR2 YNNKEL (reference sequence).

This clone was detected a few times. The V gene is TRBV30, the J gene TRBJ2-7; 8 bases align to TRBD2. V lost 0 bases, J lost 3 bases, and 7 bases stayed unmatched. Germline V gene lookup returns CDR1 GTSNPN and CDR2 SVGIG (reference sequence). The CDR3 is 15 amino acids. The CDR3 region has the DNA TGTGCCTGGAGTGTTACGGGAGGGCCCTTCTACGAGCAGTACTTC. Translated, it gives CAWSVTGGPFYEQYF.

The genes are TRBV5-1 and TRBJ2-5, with D tentatively TRBD1 (5 bases). This CDR3 region has 14 residues. Trimming left V 4 bases short and J 0 bases short, with 10 bases between. CDR1 is SGHRS and CDR2 is YFSETQ in the germline V gene. The CDR3 reads CASSRTLYQETQYF. The CDR3 DNA reads as TGCGCCAGCAGCCGGACACTATACCAAGAGACCCAGTACTTC.